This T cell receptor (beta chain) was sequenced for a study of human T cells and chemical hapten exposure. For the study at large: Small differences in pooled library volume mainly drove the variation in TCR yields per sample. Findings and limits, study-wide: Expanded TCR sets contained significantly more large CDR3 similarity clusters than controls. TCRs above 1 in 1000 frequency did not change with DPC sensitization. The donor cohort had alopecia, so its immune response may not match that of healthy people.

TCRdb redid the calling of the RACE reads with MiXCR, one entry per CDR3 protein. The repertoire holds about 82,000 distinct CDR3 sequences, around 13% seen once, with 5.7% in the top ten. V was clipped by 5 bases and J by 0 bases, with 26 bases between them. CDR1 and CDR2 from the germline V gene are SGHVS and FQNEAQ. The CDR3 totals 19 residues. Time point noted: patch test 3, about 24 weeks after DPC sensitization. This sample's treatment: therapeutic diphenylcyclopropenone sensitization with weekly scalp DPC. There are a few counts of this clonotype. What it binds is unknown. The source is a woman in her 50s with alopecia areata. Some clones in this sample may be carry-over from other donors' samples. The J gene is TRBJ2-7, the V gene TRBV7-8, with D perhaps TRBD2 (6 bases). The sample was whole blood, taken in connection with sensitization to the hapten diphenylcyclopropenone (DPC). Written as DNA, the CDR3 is TGTGCCAGCAGCCACCGGGTCGGGGAAGGCGGGGAAAGCTCCTACGAGCAGTACTTC. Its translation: CASSHRVGEGGESSYEQYF. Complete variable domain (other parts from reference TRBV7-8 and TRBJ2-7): GAGVSQSPRYKVAKRGQDVALRCDPISGHVSLFWYQQALGQGPEFLTYFQNEAQLDKSGLPSDRFFAERPEGSVSTLKIQRTQQEDSAVYLCASSHRVGEGGESSYEQYFGPGTRLTVT.